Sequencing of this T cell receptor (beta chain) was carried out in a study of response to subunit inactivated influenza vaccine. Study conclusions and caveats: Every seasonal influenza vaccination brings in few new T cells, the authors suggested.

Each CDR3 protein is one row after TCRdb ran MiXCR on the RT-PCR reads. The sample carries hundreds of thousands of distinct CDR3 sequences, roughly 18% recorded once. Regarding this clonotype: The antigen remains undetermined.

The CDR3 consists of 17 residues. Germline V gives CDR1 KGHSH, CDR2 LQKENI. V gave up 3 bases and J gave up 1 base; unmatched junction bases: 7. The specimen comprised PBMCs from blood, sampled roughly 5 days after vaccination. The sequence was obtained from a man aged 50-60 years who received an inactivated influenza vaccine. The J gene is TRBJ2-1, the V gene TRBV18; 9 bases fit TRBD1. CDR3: CASSPSPGQGSYNEQFF. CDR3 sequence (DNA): TGTGCCAGCTCACCTTCTCCGGGACAGGGTTCCTACAATGAGCAGTTCTTC.